This T cell receptor beta chain derives from a study of T cell repertoires in cytomegalovirus infection. Study-wide background: Matching HLA type and CMV infection were both indicated by public TCR beta signatures. General study results and limits: The ex vivo response was dominated by HLA-C-restricted CMV-specific TCR beta clonotypes. Summed public TCR beta family frequency identified CMV carriers bearing the relevant HLA.

This clonotype was seen once. Antigen unknown. The junction differs from germline at one of its ends, possibly a read error. In TCRdb, the reads were re-called with MiXCR into one record per CDR3 protein. The sample lists approximately 400,000 distinct CDR3 sequences; approximately 33% were seen once. Source material: PBMCs. This receptor was identified in a human donor in good health (CMV status not recorded). Some clones in this sample may be carry-over from other donors' samples.

CDR3 sequence reads: CSSRDEGEGFFSGANVLTF. The CDR3 region has the DNA TGCAGTTCTAGAGATGAGGGTGAGGGCTTCTTCTCTGGGGCCAACGTCCTGACTTTC. The chain couples TRBV20-1 to TRBJ2-6; the D gene is possibly TRBD2 (5 bases). The V gene's germline CDR1 is DFQATT and CDR2 SNEGSKA (reference sequence). The CDR3 has 19 residues.